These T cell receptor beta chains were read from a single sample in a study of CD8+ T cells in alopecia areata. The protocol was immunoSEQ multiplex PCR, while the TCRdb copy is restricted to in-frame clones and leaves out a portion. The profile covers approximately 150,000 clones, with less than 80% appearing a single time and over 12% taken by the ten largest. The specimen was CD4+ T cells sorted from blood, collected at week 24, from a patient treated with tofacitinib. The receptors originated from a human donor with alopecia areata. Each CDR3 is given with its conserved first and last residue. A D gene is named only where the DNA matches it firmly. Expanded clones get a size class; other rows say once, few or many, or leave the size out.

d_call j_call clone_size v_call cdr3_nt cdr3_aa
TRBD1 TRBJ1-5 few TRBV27 TGTGCCGGCCAGGGGGCGGGCAATCAGCCCCAGCATTTT CAGQGAGNQPQHF
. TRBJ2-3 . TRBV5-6 TGTGCCAGCACTGTACAAATCACAGATACGCAGTATTTT CASTVQITDTQYF
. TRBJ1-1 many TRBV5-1 TGCGCCAGCAGCATCCAACAGGGACGTACTGAAGCTTTCTTT CASSIQQGRTEAFF
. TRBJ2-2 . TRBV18 TGTGCCAGCTCACCCGGAAACAGCAACACCGGGGAGCTGTTTTTT CASSPGNSNTGELFF
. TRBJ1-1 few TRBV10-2 TGCGCCAGCAGTATCGGACGAGGGACTGAAGCTTTCTTT CASSIGRGTEAFF
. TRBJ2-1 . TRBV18 TGTGCCAGCTCACGGACAGAAAGCTACAATGAGCAGTTCTTC CASSRTESYNEQFF
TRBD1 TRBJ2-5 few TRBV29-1 TGCAGCGCCCGGACAGGGACCCAAGAGACCCAGTACTTC CSARTGTQETQYF
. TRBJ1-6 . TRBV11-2 TGTGCCAGCAGCTTAGAGGGGGGTTTGGATTCACCCCTCCACTTT CASSLEGGLDSPLHF
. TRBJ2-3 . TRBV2 TGTGCCAGCCCCATGAGGGGCACAGATACGCAGTATTTT CASPMRGTDTQYF
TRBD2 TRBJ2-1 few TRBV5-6 TGTGCCAGCAGCCTCGGGACTAGCGGGCAGTTCTTC CASSLGTSGQFF
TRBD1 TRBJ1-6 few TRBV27 TGTGCCAGCAGTCGACAGGGCCTCGGTCATTCACCCCTCCACTTT CASSRQGLGHSPLHF
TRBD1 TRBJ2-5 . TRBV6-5 TGTGCCAGCAGTCCGGGACAGGGGCTGAAGAAGACCCAGTACTTC CASSPGQGLKKTQYF
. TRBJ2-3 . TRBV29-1 TGCAGCGGCGGGACAGTCACAGATACGCAGTATTTT CSGGTVTDTQYF
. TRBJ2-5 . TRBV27 . CASSSSWVAGETQYF
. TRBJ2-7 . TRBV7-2 TGTGCCAGCAGCTTTTTTACGCGCGAGCAGTACTTC CASSFFTREQYF
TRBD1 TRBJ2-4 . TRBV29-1 TGCAGCGTACCGGGACAGCAAAACATTCAGTACTTC CSVPGQQNIQYF
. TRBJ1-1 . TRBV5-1 TGCGCCAGCAGCGATTGGGGGACATCGAACACTGAAGCTTTCTTT CASSDWGTSNTEAFF
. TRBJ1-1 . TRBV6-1 TGTGCCAGCAGGGAGACCTACACTGAAGCTTTCTTT CASRETYTEAFF
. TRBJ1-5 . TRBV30 TGTGCCTGGAGTTTGGGGGCGGGCAATCAGCCCCAGCATTTT CAWSLGAGNQPQHF
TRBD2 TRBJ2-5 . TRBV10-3 TGTGCCATCAGTGAGTCAGGCGGGACTAGCCGGAGTCACTTC CAISESGGTSRSHF
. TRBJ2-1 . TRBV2 TGTGCCAGCGCCGGGACGGTTAACAATGAGCAGTTCTTC CASAGTVNNEQFF
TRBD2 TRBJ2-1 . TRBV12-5 TGTGCTAGTGCTACTAGCGGGGGGTTCTACAATGAGCAGTTCTTC CASATSGGFYNEQFF
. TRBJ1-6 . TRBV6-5 TGTGCCAGCAGGTCAAATTCACCCCTCCACTTT CASRSNSPLHF
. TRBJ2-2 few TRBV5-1 TGCGCCAGCAGCTTGCTCGCGAACACCGGGGAGCTGTTTTTT CASSLLANTGELFF
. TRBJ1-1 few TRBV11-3 TGTGCCAGCCCCCTGGGAAGACAGGAAACGACTGAAGCTTTCTTT CASPLGRQETTEAFF
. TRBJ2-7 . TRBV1 TGCACCAGCAGCCGGCTTAACCGGGACAAACCCCCCTACGAGCAGTACTTC CTSSRLNRDKPPYEQYF
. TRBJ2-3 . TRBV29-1 TGCAGCGTTGCTCTGACTGCCGATACGCAGTATTTT CSVALTADTQYF
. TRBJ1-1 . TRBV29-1 TGCAGCGTTCGTTCCGAGACGAACACTGAAGCTTTCTTT CSVRSETNTEAFF
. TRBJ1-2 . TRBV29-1 TGCAGCGTTGCACCTCGACAGTTCTATGGCTACACCTTC CSVAPRQFYGYTF
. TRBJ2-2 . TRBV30 TGTGCCTGGAGTCCGGGGGCCCTAAACACCGGGGAGCTGTTTTTT CAWSPGALNTGELFF
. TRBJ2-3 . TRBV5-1 TGCGCCAGCAGCCCCTCAAGCACAGATACGCAGTATTTT CASSPSSTDTQYF
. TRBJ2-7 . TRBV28 TGTGCCAGTCAGGGGGCAAGTCCGGGACTAGCTGCCTACGAGCAGTACTTC CASQGASPGLAAYEQYF
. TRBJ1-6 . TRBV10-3 TGTGCCATCAGTGAGACGGACAGCCTGGCCCTCCACTTT CAISETDSLALHF
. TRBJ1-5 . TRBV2 TGTGCCAGCAGTGGGGCAGGGAACAATCAGCCCCAGCATTTT CASSGAGNNQPQHF
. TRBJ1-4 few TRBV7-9 TGTGCCAGCAGCCTGGGGACTGAAAAACTGTTTTTT CASSLGTEKLFF
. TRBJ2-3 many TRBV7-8 TGTGCCAGCAGCTCTAGAAAGCGGGATACGCAGTATTTT CASSSRKRDTQYF
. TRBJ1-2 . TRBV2 TGTGCCAGCAGTGGGGTATGGGAGGGCTACACCTTC CASSGVWEGYTF
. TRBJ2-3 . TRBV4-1 TGCGCCAGCAGCCAAGATAGGGGGACAGATACGCAGTATTTT CASSQDRGTDTQYF
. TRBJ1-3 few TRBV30 TGTGCCTGGAGCCTTCTTGGGAACTCTGGAAACACCATATATTTT CAWSLLGNSGNTIYF
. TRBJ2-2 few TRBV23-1 TGCGCCAGCAGTCAACGGGTCAGGGATATTGACACCGGGGAGCTGTTTTTT CASSQRVRDIDTGELFF
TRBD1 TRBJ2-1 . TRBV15 TGTGCCACCAGCAGAAATACCGGGACAGGGGAGGCGCAGTTCTTC CATSRNTGTGEAQFF
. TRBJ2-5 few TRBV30 TGTGCCTGGAGAGCGGCGGGGATCAAGTACCAAGAGACCCAGTACTTC CAWRAAGIKYQETQYF
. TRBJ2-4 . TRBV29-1 TGCAGCGCAGAAGGGCCAAACATTCAGTACTTC CSAEGPNIQYF
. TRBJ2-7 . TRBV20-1 TGCAGTGCTGAGAGAGACTACGAGCAGTACTTC CSAERDYEQYF
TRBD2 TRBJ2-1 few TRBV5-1 TGCGCCAGCAGCTTTTCAGCGGGGGGGAACAATGAGCAGTTCTTC CASSFSAGGNNEQFF
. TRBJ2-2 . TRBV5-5 TGTGCCAGCAGCTTTAAGGACACCGGGGAGCTGTTTTTT CASSFKDTGELFF
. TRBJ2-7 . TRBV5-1 TGCGCCAGCAGCGGAGGGGCGACCGCCGCGGAGCAGTACTTC CASSGGATAAEQYF
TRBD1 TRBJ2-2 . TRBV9 TGTGCCAGCAGCGTAAGGAGTCAGGGGGCCGGGGAGCTGTTTTTT CASSVRSQGAGELFF
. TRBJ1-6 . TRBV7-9 TGTGCCAGCAGCCCTCAGGGTACGAATAATTCACCCCTCCACTTT CASSPQGTNNSPLHF
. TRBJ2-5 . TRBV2 TGTGCCAGCAGACGGGACTACCAAGAGACCCAGTACTTC CASRRDYQETQYF
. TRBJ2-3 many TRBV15 TGTGCCACCAGCAGCTTTAAGACAGATACGCAGTATTTT CATSSFKTDTQYF
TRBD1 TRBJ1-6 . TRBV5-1 TGCGCCAGCAGCCCGGCGCCGGGACAGGGCAGCCATAATTCACCCCTCCACTTT CASSPAPGQGSHNSPLHF
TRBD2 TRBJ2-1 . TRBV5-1 TGCGCCAGCACCGGGACTAGCGGGGTGAGGGGGCAGTTCTTC CASTGTSGVRGQFF
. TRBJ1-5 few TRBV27 TGTGCCAGCAGTTGGGCCCCCAATCAGCCCCAGCATTTT CASSWAPNQPQHF
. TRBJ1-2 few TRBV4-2 TGTGCCAGCAGCCAAACCAGGGGTGGCGGCTACACCTTC CASSQTRGGGYTF
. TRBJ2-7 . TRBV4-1 TGCGCCAGCAGCCAAGTGTGGGGGGATATTCCGTACTTC CASSQVWGDIPYF
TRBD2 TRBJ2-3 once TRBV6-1 TGTGCCAGCAGTGGAGGACTAGCGGGAGAGCATTCTAGCACAGATACGCAGTATTTT CASSGGLAGEHSSTDTQYF
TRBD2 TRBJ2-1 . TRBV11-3 TGTGCCAGCAGTTCGGGACTACACAATGAGCAGTTCTTC CASSSGLHNEQFF
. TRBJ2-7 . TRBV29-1 TGCAGCGGGATAGGGACGGCCAAGAGCTCCTACGAGCAGTACTTC CSGIGTAKSSYEQYF